This T cell receptor beta chain comes out of a study of T-cell reconstitution after alpha-beta-depleted transplantation in children. This CDR3 is 13 amino acids long. CDR1 and CDR2 from the germline V gene are LNHNV and YYDKDF (reference sequence). V lost 0 bases to trimming and J lost 8 bases, with 7 bases between them. This clonotype was picked up a small number of times. As yet, its antigen is unknown. Study-wide results and caveats: T-cell numbers and diversity one year post-transplant derived largely from freshly generated T cells. By about two months after transplant, alpha-beta T cells reportedly arose from several hundred graft clones that had expanded.

Researchers prepared the TCRbeta library using unique molecular identifiers, the study reports. MiXCR, run by TCRdb on the PCR reads, gives a single entry per CDR3 protein. The sample records fewer than 750,000 distinct CDR3 sequences, 25% to 30% being singletons. This material consisted of PBMCs, taken before TCRalphabeta/CD19-depleted stem cell transplant. The rearrangement joins TRBV15 to TRBJ2-2; D unresolved. The clonotype originates from a boy in the first two years of life with Wiskott-Aldrich syndrome, due to receive a stem cell transplant. For the CDR3, the DNA is TGTGCCACCAGCAGAGATCCTAGTGGGGAGCTGTTTTTT. It yields the protein CATSRDPSGELFF.